Listed below are T cell receptor beta chains from one sample, sequenced in a study of cytomegalovirus exposure and HLA in healthy donors. Generated by immunoSEQ multiplex PCR, the TCRdb table keeps only in-frame clones and is missing some. The sample holds more than 70,000 clones. Sequencing used PBMCs. All receptors derive from a woman in her sixties in good health and CMV-seronegative. CDR3s include the opening cysteine and the closing phenylalanine or tryptophan. D genes are given only for firm matches.

d_gene: TRBD1
j_gene: TRBJ2-7
v_gene: TRBV27
CDR3nt: TGTGCCAGCAGTTCCGGACAGGGGGTTTACTCCTACGAGCAGTACTTC
CDR3aa: CASSSGQGVYSYEQYF

d_gene: TRBD2
j_gene: TRBJ2-7
v_gene: TRBV29-1
CDR3nt: TGCAGCGTTTGGGCTAGCGGATCCTACGAGCAGTACTTC
CDR3aa: CSVWASGSYEQYF

d_gene: TRBD1
j_gene: TRBJ2-7
v_gene: TRBV19
CDR3nt: TGTGCCAGTAGTAGGGGACAGAGCGAGCAGTACTTC
CDR3aa: CASSRGQSEQYF

d_gene: -
j_gene: TRBJ2-7
v_gene: TRBV10-1
CDR3nt: TGCGCCAGCAGTGGGCAGGGAAACTACGAGCAGTACTTC
CDR3aa: CASSGQGNYEQYF

d_gene: TRBD1
j_gene: TRBJ1-5
v_gene: TRBV7-8
CDR3nt: TGTGCCAGCAGCTCAATCCCGGGACAGGGAGGGGGGTATAATCAGCCCCAGCATTTT
CDR3aa: CASSSIPGQGGGYNQPQHF

d_gene: TRBD2
j_gene: TRBJ2-1
v_gene: TRBV4-1
CDR3nt: TGCGCCAGCAGCCAGACTAGCTTAAATGAGCAGTTCTTC
CDR3aa: CASSQTSLNEQFF

d_gene: -
j_gene: TRBJ2-2
v_gene: TRBV4-3
CDR3nt: TGCGCCAGCAGCTACTCTCCTGGTCGCGGGGCCGGGGAGCTGTTTTTT
CDR3aa: CASSYSPGRGAGELFF

d_gene: -
j_gene: TRBJ2-3
v_gene: TRBV9
CDR3nt: TGTGCCAGCAGCGTAGATGGCAGCACAGATACGCAGTATTTT
CDR3aa: CASSVDGSTDTQYF

d_gene: -
j_gene: TRBJ2-1
v_gene: TRBV6-6
CDR3nt: TGTGCCAGCAGTAGGACTCTGGATGAGCAGTTCTTC
CDR3aa: CASSRTLDEQFF

d_gene: TRBD1
j_gene: TRBJ1-3
v_gene: TRBV7-2
CDR3nt: TGTGCCAGCAGCTGGGACAGCTCCTCTGGAAACACCATATATTTT
CDR3aa: CASSWDSSSGNTIYF

d_gene: -
j_gene: TRBJ2-4
v_gene: TRBV19
CDR3nt: TGTGCCAGTAGTATAGATCAAAGACTAGCCAAAAACATTCAGTACTTC
CDR3aa: CASSIDQRLAKNIQYF

d_gene: TRBD1
j_gene: TRBJ1-1
v_gene: TRBV6-6
CDR3nt: TGTGCCAGCAGTTACTCGAACAGGGGGCTGATGGGAGCTTTCTTT
CDR3aa: CASSYSNRGLMGAFF

d_gene: -
j_gene: TRBJ2-1
v_gene: TRBV6-5
CDR3nt: TGTGCCAGCAGTTACTTTAGGGGTGAGCAGTTCTTC
CDR3aa: CASSYFRGEQFF

d_gene: -
j_gene: TRBJ1-5
v_gene: TRBV2
CDR3nt: TGTGCCAGCAGCGGGACTGATGCTTATAGCAATCAGCCCCAGCATTTT
CDR3aa: CASSGTDAYSNQPQHF

d_gene: TRBD1
j_gene: TRBJ2-7
v_gene: TRBV2
CDR3nt: TGTGCCAGCAGCGAGGGACAGGGGTCCTACGAGCAGTACTTC
CDR3aa: CASSEGQGSYEQYF

d_gene: -
j_gene: TRBJ2-5
v_gene: TRBV6-5
CDR3nt: TGTGCCAGCAGTTACTCGAGCGGGACCCAGTACTTC
CDR3aa: CASSYSSGTQYF

d_gene: -
j_gene: TRBJ1-1
v_gene: TRBV30
CDR3nt: TGTGCCTGGGCTACAGGGAACACTGAAGCTTTCTTT
CDR3aa: CAWATGNTEAFF

d_gene: -
j_gene: TRBJ1-4
v_gene: TRBV18
CDR3nt: TGTGCCAGCTCACCGTCAGGGCCAACTAATGAAAAACTGTTTTTT
CDR3aa: CASSPSGPTNEKLFF